This T cell receptor (beta chain) emerged from a study of tumor and adjacent non-tumor tissue in lung cancer. About the research overall: Histology: about a dozen adenocarcinoma, a couple of squamous cell carcinoma, 1 small cell lung cancer. Aged about 30 to 76 years, patients included nine to ten men and a handful of women with stage I to III disease.

A modified ARM-PCR protocol with three rounds of nested PCR amplified TCRbeta. MiXCR, run by TCRdb on the multiplex PCR reads, gives a single entry per CDR3 protein. The sample yields about 100,000 distinct CDR3 sequences, over 55% seen once. RNA was extracted from bulk tissue without any cell sorting. Distant lung tissue was collected more than 3 cm away from the tumor edge. Newly diagnosed lung cancer patients had thoracic surgery in China, August–late 2014, without prior chemotherapy. This clonotype was seen a handful of times. The antigen is unknown. Study findings and constraints: Normal lung showed higher cumulative top 100 clone frequency than tumor.

Germline V gene data show CDR1 as SGHAT and CDR2 as FQNNGV. V gave up 5 bases and J gave up 6 bases, with 10 bases separating them. There are 12 residues in the CDR3. The sample consisted of distant non-tumor lung tissue. This clonotype was obtained from a man younger than 45 with non-small cell lung cancer. The chain employs TRBV11-2 and TRBJ1-1, with D perhaps TRBD1 (6 bases). The CDR3 DNA reads as TGTGCCAGCAGCAGAACAGGGCCTGAAGCTTTCTTT. It yields the protein CASSRTGPEAFF.